The source of this TCR beta chain is a study of response to subunit inactivated influenza vaccine. Each CDR3 protein gets one entry after TCRdb re-called the RT-PCR reads with MiXCR. The sample lists hundreds of thousands of distinct CDR3 sequences; 10% to 15% were seen once. The CDR3 spans 16 residues. From germline, CDR1 is MNHEY and CDR2 SMNVEV (reference sequence). V gave up 6 bases and J gave up 5 bases; unmatched junction bases: 14. The TCR comes from a middle-aged man who received an inactivated influenza vaccine. The gene calls are TRBV27 and TRBJ2-3; the match to TRBD2 covers 7 bases. The specimen was PBMCs from blood, collected about 40 days after vaccination. The CDR3 DNA reads as TGTGCCAGCAGCTCCTTGCCGGGACTACGTGGAGATACGCAGTATTTT. As protein: CASSSLPGLRGDTQYF.